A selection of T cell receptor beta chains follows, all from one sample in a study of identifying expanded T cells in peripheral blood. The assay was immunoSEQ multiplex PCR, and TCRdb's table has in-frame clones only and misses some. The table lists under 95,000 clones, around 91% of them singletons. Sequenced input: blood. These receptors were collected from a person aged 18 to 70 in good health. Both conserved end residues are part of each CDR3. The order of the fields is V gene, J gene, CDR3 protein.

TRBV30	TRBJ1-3	CAWSRTRGNTIYF
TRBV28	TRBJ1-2	CASCDSNYGYTF
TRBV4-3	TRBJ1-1	CASSQGTGFTEAFF
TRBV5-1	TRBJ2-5	CASRAGLQETQYF
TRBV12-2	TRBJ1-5	CASRETGAGNQPQHF
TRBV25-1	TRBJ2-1	CASSEFGKYEQFF
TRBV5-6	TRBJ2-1	CASSSRQGPTYNEQFF
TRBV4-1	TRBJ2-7	CASSQPRRQGITIEQYF
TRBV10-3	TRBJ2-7	CAIRGGSGNSYEQYF
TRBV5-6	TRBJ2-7	CASSLNGTGAHEQYF
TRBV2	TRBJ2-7	CASSPGRDPYEQYF
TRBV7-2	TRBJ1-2	CASSLNAASYGYTF
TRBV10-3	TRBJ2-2	CAISNSRDNTGELFF
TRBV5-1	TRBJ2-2	CASSFAGANTGELFF
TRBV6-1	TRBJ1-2	CASSEDYRGAYGYTF
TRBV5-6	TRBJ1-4	CASSLGQGATNEKLFF
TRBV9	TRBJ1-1	CASSVGPGVTEAFF
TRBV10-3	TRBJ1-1	CALRLGTGANTEAFF
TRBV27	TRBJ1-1	CASSLIVGTEAFF
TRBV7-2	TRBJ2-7	CASGNPSAHYEQYF
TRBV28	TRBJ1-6	CVTGTGVSSYNSPLHF
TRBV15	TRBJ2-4	CATSREGVQGAYF
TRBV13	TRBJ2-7	CASRGRTGKSYEQYF
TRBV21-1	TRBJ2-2	CASSNPIPPRELFF
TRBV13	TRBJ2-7	CASSGSGGSSYEQYF
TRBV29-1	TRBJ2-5	CSVAQGTRETQYF
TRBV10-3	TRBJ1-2	CAISEQRGDYGYTF
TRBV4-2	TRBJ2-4	CASSQQGFDIQYF
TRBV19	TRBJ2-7	CASSLTGTGTYEQYF
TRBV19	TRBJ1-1	CASSIDLRGGEAFF
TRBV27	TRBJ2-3	CASSPGRLTDTQYF
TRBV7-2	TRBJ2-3	CASSFRTASTDTQYF
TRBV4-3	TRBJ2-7	CASSQMLSGSYEQYF